This T cell receptor (beta chain) originates from a study of T cells in Graves' hyperthyroidism and ophthalmopathy. Whole-study findings and limits: Before onset, by a median of approximately 5.9 months, the model predicted ophthalmopathy. From stable hyperthyroidism, ophthalmopathy was separated by a 13 V-J model.

PBMCs stemmed from more than 7.5 ml fresh peripheral blood. On this clonotype itself: No antigen is known for it.

The source material, RNA transcripts, was used to amplify TCR beta CDR3 regions. An initial round of RT-PCR targeting the TCR CDR3 relied on the HTBI primer set. TCRdb redid the calling of the multiplex PCR reads with MiXCR, one entry per CDR3 protein. The table lists under 350,000 distinct CDR3 sequences, about 20% of them singletons, with roughly 49% in the top ten. This CDR3 is built from 18 residues. Germline V gene data show CDR1 as SGHAT and CDR2 as FQDESV (reference sequence). V lost 0 bases, J lost 7 bases, and 12 bases stayed unmatched. The receptor was derived from a woman in her forties or fifties with Graves' hyperthyroidism. The rearrangement links TRBV11-1 to TRBJ2-1, with TRBD2 matching over 10 bases. The sample was blood. Here the CDR3 reads CASSLAPMSGGARNEQFF. Written as DNA, the CDR3 is TGTGCCAGCAGCTTAGCCCCCATGAGCGGGGGGGCCCGAAATGAGCAGTTCTTC.